This TCR beta chain was profiled in a study of neurological immune-mediated disorders. This clonotype was detected only a few times. Antigen unknown. This CDR3 is 15 amino acids long. Synthesis of cDNA used 5'RACE (with 10-nucleotide random UMIs). Sequencing of 15-18 subjects in each run yielded over 160 million TCR-beta sequences. In TCRdb, the 5' RACE reads were re-called with MiXCR into one record per CDR3 protein. Of 45,000 to 65,000 distinct CDR3 sequences in the sample, less than 5% are singletons; the top ten hold 2.9%. Study-wide results and limits: CDR3 amino acid sequences of expanded clones were not shared across subjects, a result suggesting private repertoires in all groups.

Unsorted libraries came from 2 million PBMCs stored at -80 °C. The gene calls are TRBV21-1 and TRBJ1-5; the D segment call TRBD1 is taken from the table without a DNA check. TRBV21-1 is flagged as a pseudogene. Source material: PBMCs. The receptor's source is a man between 45 and 60 years old with multiple sclerosis. The CDR3 sequence is CASSKGDRGPQPQNF. CDR3 nucleotides: TGTGCCAGCAGCAAAGGGGACAGGGGACCTCAGCCCCAGAATTTT.